This T cell receptor beta chain was documented in a study of cytomegalovirus exposure and HLA in healthy donors (dated 2017 in TCRdb). Regarding the research as a whole: An earlier analysis of around 600 of the donors reported more than 250 Gb of sequence data and around 120 million unique TCR beta sequences from roughly 200 million T cells. The study aimed to test whether signatures of past pathogen exposure could be identified by cataloging public T cell receptors. About 280 gigabases of sequencing data and some 85 million unique TCR sequences were included in an early release covering over 600 HLA-typed donors. In the later analysis, no new phenotypic data were used to find candidate immune exposures; instead, reliance was placed on TCR beta sequences and their occurrence across donors. Across some 400 genotyped donors of the cohort, an average of 235,054 unique TCR beta nucleotide sequences per donor were sequenced, and roughly a sixth of those sequences were non-productive. Typing coverage varied by locus: roughly 629-640 donors for A, B, C, DRB1 and DQB1; 500 to 550 for DQA1; more than 600 for DPA1; roughly 450 for DPB1. HLA typing included class I and class II loci at four-digit resolution. To study patterns of TCR occurrence, a later analysis re-analyzed previously published TCR beta repertoires from around 700 donors and added high-resolution HLA genotyping. Besides the first cohort of roughly 700 subjects, a separate validation cohort made up of 120 different subjects was used. Several DR-DQ haplotypes were handled as single units for association and clustering because linkage in the cohort was strong. Of the roughly 390 genotyped donors, about 80% fell in the genetic ancestry cluster associated with self-reported Caucasian donors. To decide whether each TCR beta V gene segment behaved as functional or pseudogenic, an earlier analysis of some 580 of the donors relied on high-throughput TCR beta sequencing. Every discovery cohort repertoire had been produced on one sequencing platform. The study used immunosequencing to profile the T cell repertoires of 666 subjects and linked those repertoires to cytomegalovirus serostatus. Genome-wide SNP genotypes for about three fifths of the roughly 670 donors were used in a later genetic analysis, which treated that subset as a discovery cohort. Alongside the repertoire data, information on donor age, sex, ethnicity and CMV serostatus was compiled. The study combined high-throughput TCR immunosequencing, statistical association of individual TCRs with disease status, and machine learning to predict cytomegalovirus infection status. The paper's findings and limits, for the study overall: When HLA alleles, especially DR and DQ, strongly co-occurred, TCR associations were difficult to assign to individual alleles. A further reported finding was that TCR beta sequences accurately predicted the HLA-A and HLA-B alleles for most subjects in the first cohort. According to a later analysis, TCR association rates differed among HLA loci, with DRB1 alleles showing the most associated TCRs and HLA-C alleles showing the fewest. In an earlier analysis of 587 of the donors, most TCR beta V segments appeared in productive rearrangements about 87% or about 30% of the time, broadly matching IMGT annotations. Roughly uniform sequencing depth across donors was assumed in presence/absence analyses, although this assumption may not hold. Because counts were too low, some 17 rarely observed V segments, including chromosome 9 orphons, were left out of the earlier analysis of approximately 580 of the donors. A few of the identified cytomegalovirus-associated TCR beta chains were confirmed in vitro to be specific for cytomegalovirus antigens. Compared with equally common non-associated chains, HLA-associated TCR beta chains in a later analysis were more clonally expanded and had lower generation probabilities. The classifier was reported to diagnose cytomegalovirus status with high specificity and sensitivity in both the original and validation cohorts. Specific HLA alleles were associated with 15,000 to 20,000 TCR beta sequences at a false discovery rate of 0.05 in a later analysis. In a later analysis, most CMV-associated TCR beta chains were found to appear HLA-restricted, with HLA associations seemingly driven largely by CMV exposure. A later genetic analysis associated a missense DCLRE1C variant with V-gene and J-gene trimming of TCR beta chains, and an independent cohort replicated the association. The study listed 150 to 200 TCR beta chains as associated with cytomegalovirus. Because HLA typing was unavailable for some donors at each locus, only the typed subset was used in association tests. Linkage disequilibrium might explain the correlated functional status among segregating V segments, but an unknown experimental factor could not be excluded. Because the 87-base-pair reads could not distinguish some IMGT-functional V segments, including TRBV6-2 and TRBV6-3, those segments were excluded. According to the authors, the approach could potentially be generalized to other disease states and immunological phenotypes. Compared with the roughly 700-donor mean, donors in an Asian-associated ancestry cluster had fewer N-insertions in productive TCRs, according to a later genetic analysis. While some public TCRs were present in many individuals, most TCR sequences turned up only very rarely across donors. The cohort was sequenced for TCR beta chains only, and without alpha or paired-chain data the features that could be detected were limited. The sequencing pipeline was judged likely to have produced a cluster of highly shared sequence variants as a technical artifact. The only immune exposure information available for the cohort was CMV serostatus. According to a later analysis, parvovirus B19, influenza, CMV and Epstein-Barr virus appeared linked to several top co-occurrence clusters.

The library was made by the immunoSEQ multiplex PCR assay. A mixture of 60 forward primers for TCR Vbeta segments and 13 reverse primers for TCR Jbeta segments was used in the multiplex PCR. The CDR3 region of rearranged TCR beta genes was amplified from genomic DNA with a multiplex PCR assay. The amplified TCR beta libraries were sequenced on the Illumina HiSeq System as 87-base-pair reads. Processing in the source paper ran as follows. In a later analysis, some 80 million unique TCR beta chains were counted across the 650 to 750 repertoires, and around 11 million of these chains were shared by at least two donors. Raw reads were error-corrected and collapsed into unique sequences by a nearest-neighbor algorithm in which closely related sequences were merged to remove PCR and sequencing errors. To assign V, D and J gene segments, CDR3 sequences were aligned to IMGT reference sequences. For a sequence to be retained, a match of at least six nucleotides to both a V gene segment and a J gene segment was required. A rearrangement was called productive if the CDR3 had no stop codons and remained in frame with V and J, and every other rearrangement was called non-productive. CDR3 was defined according to IMGT convention as the region running from the second conserved V-encoded cysteine to the conserved J-encoded phenylalanine. Sequences without an unambiguous match to a single V gene segment were excluded from the earlier analysis of 500 to 700 of the donors. In an earlier analysis of around 600 of the donors, V segments were called functional above 56.7% productive rearrangements and were called segregating when the between-donor standard deviation exceeded 5%. A statistical classification framework was developed to diagnose cytomegalovirus status using the catalog of TCR beta chain sequences. In a later analysis, V and J genes were assigned by comparing TCR nucleotide sequences against IMGT/GENE-DB human TR gene sequences. In a later analysis, CDR3 sequences and most-parsimonious VDJ recombination scenarios were assigned using the TCRdist pipeline. In a later analysis, every TCR beta chain was defined by the combination of its CDR3 amino acid sequence and its V-gene family, and reads without a unique V-gene family were dropped. As a way to deal with suspected cross-contamination and a sequencing artifact, a later analysis dropped approximately 590 nucleotide sequences that were highly shared and had low generation probability. For each public chain, a later analysis derived a clonal expansion index from normalized ranks of inferred template counts within each repertoire. A later analysis computed generation probabilities with a VDJ recombination model fitted to out-of-frame rearrangements, and checked the results against IGoR. In a later analysis, TCR-TCR, TCR-HLA and TCR-CMV co-occurrence was scored with hypergeometric tests, and a repertoire-size bias correction was applied to TCR pairs. In a later analysis, false discovery rates were estimated by permuting HLA or CMV assignments 20 times. A later analysis grouped co-occurring TCRs with DBSCAN, adding TCRdist sequence similarity when clustering within HLA-allele-positive subsets. Repertoires with fewer than 30,000 or more than 120,000 public chains, plus five repertoires with anomalous nucleotide sharing, were excluded from co-occurrence clustering. Entries here come from immuneACCESS through TCRdb and include only in-frame sequences with V and J called. Some clones fail to appear in such tables; in the studies checked, an unresolved V gene covers under half of the shortfall, and the cause of the remainder is unknown. The V and J calls and the clone size are those of that table, but D and trimming were determined from the DNA. The sample's own table lists 100,000 to 150,000 clones. The ten largest make up approximately 2.6% of the sample.

The germline V gene provides CDR1 SQVTM and CDR2 ANQGSEA. V is reduced by 2 bases and J by 0 bases, leaving a spacing of 7 bases between them. The CDR3 starts with the cysteine, ends with the phenylalanine, and has 13 residues. The DNA shown is the 39-base CDR3, in frame from base 1. In total, approximately 610 healthy bone marrow donors made up the cohort. At the time of sampling, all cohort members were nominally healthy, though unrecorded immune exposures were likely present. The donor was CMV seronegative and was included in the group of 352 seronegative cohort members. A peripheral blood sample was provided by each donor, and peripheral blood mononuclear cells were used for TCR beta sequencing. The Qiagen DNeasy Blood Extraction Kit was used to extract genomic DNA from the blood cell samples. As to this clone: Its recognized antigen is unknown.

This sequence uses TRBV29-1 and TRBJ1-1, with a tentative D gene TRBD1 over 5 matching bases. This receptor was identified in a man aged 25 to 45 in good health and CMV-seronegative. The sample comprised PBMCs. The sequence in DNA is TGCAGCGTTGAATCACAGGTGAACACTGAAGCTTTCTTT. Its product reads: CSVESQVNTEAFF.